Below, one T cell receptor beta chain is given with its context. These data are taken from a study of blood T cell repertoires in COVID-19. Whole-study context: The United States, Italy and Spain were the sources of the acute and convalescent COVID-19 samples. T cells, B-cell-depleted T cells, or PBMCs provided the cDNA or gDNA that served as material.

Recovery among Cohort 3 donors was established by two negative PCRs, clearance, or symptom resolution. Clones were read by immunoSEQ multiplex PCR, and TCRdb kept only the in-frame ones, dropping some. The data show 350,000 to 400,000 clones, with around 92% seen just once and 1.7% held by the top ten. Trimming shortened V by 4 bases and J by 2 bases, and 15 bases separated the two germline ends. Germline lookup yields CDR1 LGHNA and CDR2 YNFKEQ. This CDR3 is built from 17 residues. This chain joins TRBV4-2 and TRBJ2-6, with D perhaps TRBD1 (6 bases). The TCR was taken from a woman between 25 and 40 years old who had recovered from COVID-19. The sequenced material came from PBMCs or T cells enriched from blood (not recorded which). The CDR3 protein is CASSPSRGSTGANVLTF. Here the CDR3 DNA reads TGTGCCAGCAGCCCAAGCAGGGGAAGTACTGGGGCCAACGTCCTGACTTTC.